The 9 T cell receptor beta chains reported below all come from one sample, sequenced in a study of high-grade serous ovarian cancer treatment subgroups. Assay: immunoSEQ multiplex PCR; the TCRdb copy retains only in-frame clones and omits some. The repertoire holds about 4,300 clones, with more than 70% as singletons. Tumor samples were obtained before definitive surgery or chemotherapy. The sequencing sample was made of tumor tissue. Every receptor here comes from a human donor with high-grade serous ovarian cancer.

This chain connects TRBV18 to TRBJ2-1, with 9 bases identical to TRBD2. Trimming took 2 bases from V and 7 from J; bases not matched to a gene: 3. The CDR3 runs 14 residues. CDR1 KGHSH and CDR2 LQKENI come from the germline V gene. CDR3 protein: CASSPLAGANEQFF. The DNA for the CDR3 is TGTGCCAGCTCACCATTAGCGGGAGCGAATGAGCAGTTCTTC.

This sequence joins TRBV7-8 and TRBJ1-1; the D gene is possibly TRBD1 (6 bases). This CDR3 spans 15 amino acids. Trimming left V 4 bases short and J 7 bases short, with 19 bases between. Looked up from germline, CDR1 is SGHVS and CDR2 is FQNEAQ. The CDR3 DNA follows: TGTGCCAGCAGCTACGCCCTAGGGGGGATAATTGAAGCTTTCTTT. Encoded protein: CASSYALGGIIEAFF.

The gene calls are TRBV12-5 and TRBJ2-3; the D gene is possibly TRBD2 (5 bases). Germline V gene sequence: CDR1 LGHNT, CDR2 FRNRAP. The V end was cut by 3 bases, the J end by 5 bases, with 9 bases between. This CDR3 is 13 amino acids long. The chain's CDR3 is CASGFFGLDTQYF. The CDR3 region has the DNA TGTGCTAGTGGTTTTTTCGGACTAGATACGCAGTATTTT.

Of note for this clone: At the DNA level, this CDR3 is encoded by other sequences in the same sample as well. The chain has TRBV15 and TRBJ1-2; 7 nucleotides agree with TRBD1. CDR1 and CDR2 from the germline V gene are LNHNV and YYDKDF (reference sequence). CDR3 length equals 17 residues. The V segment lost 1 base and the J segment 8 bases; nucleotides outside the gene matches: 16. The CDR3 DNA is TGTGCCACCAGCAGAGGGATCAATAGGTCAGGGGGTGGCGGCTACACCTTC. Encoded protein: CATSRGINRSGGGGYTF.

The rearrangement joins TRBV5-8 to TRBJ2-5; D may be TRBD1 or TRBD2 (5 bases each). Germline CDR1 and CDR2: SGHTS and YDEGEE. This CDR3 comprises 14 residues. V lost 4 bases and J 3 bases, leaving 13 bases between the germline ends. The CDR3 DNA reads as TGTGCCAGCAGCCCACGGGACGTCGAAGAGACCCAGTACTTC. Its protein is CASSPRDVEETQYF.

This sequence joins TRBV18 and TRBJ2-5; D is perhaps TRBD1 (6 bases). Trimming cost V 2 bases and J 5 bases, with 18 bases left between them. The CDR3 spans 16 residues. CDR1 is KGHSH and CDR2 is LQKENI in the germline V gene. The CDR3 DNA follows: TGTGCCAGCTCACCAATCCAGGGGAGAGCTGAGGAGACCCAGTACTTC. Translating gives CASSPIQGRAEETQYF.

This clone was detected only once. The genes are TRBV23-1 and TRBJ2-6; D not certain. TRBV23-1 is given ORF status, its function remaining uncertain. The CDR3 runs to 15 residues. The germline V and J ends were trimmed by 7 bases and 0 bases, with 10 bases remaining between them. The CDR3 here is CASMQNGSGANVLTF. CDR3 nucleotides: TGCGCCAGCATGCAGAACGGCTCTGGGGCCAACGTCCTGACTTTC.

The chain joins TRBV6-6 to TRBJ2-3, with D unresolved. The CDR3 spans 12 residues. Germline values: CDR1 MNHNY, CDR2 SVGAGI (reference sequence). Trimming left V 6 bases short and J 2 bases short, with 6 bases between. This CDR3 is CASSSTTDTQYF. Written as DNA, the CDR3 is TGTGCCAGCAGCTCTACCACAGATACGCAGTATTTT.

This clone has more than one count but fewer than ten. The chain recombines TRBV5-4 with TRBJ2-7; no reliable D call. Trimming shortened V by 0 bases and J by 3 bases, and 13 bases separated the two germline ends. The germline CDR1 and CDR2 sequences are SGHNT and YYREEE (reference sequence). The CDR3 has 15 residues. The CDR3 DNA reads as TGTGCCAGCAGCTTGGGACCGCTTTCCCACTACGAGCAGTACTTC. Encoded protein: CASSLGPLSHYEQYF.